This record looks at one T cell receptor (beta chain) sequence and its context. As to treatment: preoperative locoregional IRX-2 cytokine immunotherapy. Preoperative locoregional IRX-2 cytokine immunotherapy was tested in the phase Ib source study. The data were taken from a study of preoperative IRX-2 immunotherapy in early breast cancer. Using immunoSEQ multiplex PCR, the repertoire was profiled, and TCRdb retains in-frame clones only, with some absent. The sample holds some 19,000 clones, 85% seen once. This TCR derives from a human donor with breast cancer. The sample was lymph node tissue, taken after IRX-2 immunotherapy.

CDR3 DNA: TGTGCCAGCTCGGGGACTAGCGGAGCCTCTAGCACAGATACGCAGTATTTT. Encoded protein: CASSGTSGASSTDTQYF. The chain carries TRBV19 and TRBJ2-3, with 11 bases fitting TRBD2. The CDR3 loop spans 17 amino acids. The germline gives CDR1 LNHDA, CDR2 SQIVND (reference sequence). The V segment lost 9 bases and the J segment 0 bases; nucleotides outside the gene matches: 11. The complete variable domain, with remaining parts taken from reference TRBV19 and TRBJ2-3, reads DGGITQSPKYLFRKEGQNVTLSCEQNLNHDAMYWYRQDPGQGLRLIYYSQIVNDFQKGDIAEGYSVSREKKESFPLTVTSAQKNPTAFYLCASSGTSGASSTDTQYFGPGTRLTVL.